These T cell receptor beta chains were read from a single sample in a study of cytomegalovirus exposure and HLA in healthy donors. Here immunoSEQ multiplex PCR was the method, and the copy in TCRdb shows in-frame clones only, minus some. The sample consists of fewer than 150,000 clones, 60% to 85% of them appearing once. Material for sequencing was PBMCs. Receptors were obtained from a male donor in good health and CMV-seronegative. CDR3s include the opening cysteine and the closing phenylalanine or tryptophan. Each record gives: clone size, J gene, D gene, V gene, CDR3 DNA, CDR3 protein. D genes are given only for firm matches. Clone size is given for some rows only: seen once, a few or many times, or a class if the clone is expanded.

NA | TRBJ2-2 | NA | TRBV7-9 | TGTGCCAGCAGCCCAACAGTCGCTATTCGGGGGGAGCTGTTTTTT | CASSPTVAIRGELFF
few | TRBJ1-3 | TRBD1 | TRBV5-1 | TGCGCCAGCAGCTTGGGGACAGGCAGCACCATATATTTT | CASSLGTGSTIYF
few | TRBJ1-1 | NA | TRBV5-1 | TGCGCCAGCAGCTTGGGATCAGGATTGGCCAGGGGCCACGACACTGAAGCTTTCTTT | CASSLGSGLARGHDTEAFF
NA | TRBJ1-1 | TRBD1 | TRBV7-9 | TGTTCCAGCAGCTTTGGGACAGGGACCGTGAACACTGAAGCTTTCTTT | CSSSFGTGTVNTEAFF
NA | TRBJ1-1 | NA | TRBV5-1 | TGCGCCAGCAGCCCGGGCTTAAGCGGAGGAGGTTCATTCACTGAAGCTTTCTTT | CASSPGLSGGGSFTEAFF
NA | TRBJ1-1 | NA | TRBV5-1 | TGCGCCAGCAGCTTGGAACAGGCGAACACTGAAGCTTTCTTT | CASSLEQANTEAFF
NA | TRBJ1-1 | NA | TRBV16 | TGTGCCAGCACCCAACTTACAGTGAACACTGAAGCTTTCTTT | CASTQLTVNTEAFF
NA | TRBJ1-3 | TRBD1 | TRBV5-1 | TGCGCCAGCAGCCGGAAAACAGGGGCCCTCCTGTCCTCTGGAAACACCATATATTTT | CASSRKTGALLSSGNTIYF
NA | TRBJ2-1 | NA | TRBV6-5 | TGTGCCAGCAGGGGTCTAGGCCTCAACAATGAGCAGTTCTTC | CASRGLGLNNEQFF
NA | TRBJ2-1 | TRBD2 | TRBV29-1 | TGCAGCGTTGGTGGCACTAGCGGGAATGAGCAGTTCTTC | CSVGGTSGNEQFF
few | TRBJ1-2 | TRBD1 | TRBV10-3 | TGTGCCTCAAAAGGACAGGGTGATGATGGCTACACCTTC | CASKGQGDDGYTF
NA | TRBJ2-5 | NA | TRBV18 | TGTGCCAGCTCAGCTAGCGACCAAGAGACCCAGTACTTC | CASSASDQETQYF
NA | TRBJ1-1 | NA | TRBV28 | TGTGCCAGCAGTTTTCGGGCAGGGTCGCTTATGAACACTGAAGCTTTCTTT | CASSFRAGSLMNTEAFF
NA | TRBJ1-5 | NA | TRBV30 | TGTGCCTGGACTCGGCCGGGGGACCTTAGCAATCAGCCCCAGCATTTT | CAWTRPGDLSNQPQHF
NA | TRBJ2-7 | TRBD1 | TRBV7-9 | TGTGCCAGCAGCTTATTCGGGACAGCTTCCTACGAGCAGTACTTC | CASSLFGTASYEQYF
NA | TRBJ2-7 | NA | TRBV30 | TGTGCCTGGAGTGTTTTAGCCTACGAGCAGTACTTC | CAWSVLAYEQYF
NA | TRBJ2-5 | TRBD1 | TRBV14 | TGTGCCAGCAGCCGAATTGGACAGGTCAATCAAGAGACCCAGTACTTC | CASSRIGQVNQETQYF
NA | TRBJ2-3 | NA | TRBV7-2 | TGTGCCAGCGCACGACAGGGCACAGATACGCAGTATTTT | CASARQGTDTQYF
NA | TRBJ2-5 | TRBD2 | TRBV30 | TGTGCTTACACCGGAAGCGGGAACCAAGAGACCCAGTACTTC | CAYTGSGNQETQYF
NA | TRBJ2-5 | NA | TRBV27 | TGTGCCAGCAAAGTGAGTGAGACCCAGTACTTC | CASKVSETQYF
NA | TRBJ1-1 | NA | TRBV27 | TGTGCCAGCAGTTTAGGAGGGGGGGGGCCTGAAGCTTTCTTT | CASSLGGGGPEAFF
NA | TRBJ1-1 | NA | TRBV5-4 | TGTGCCAGCAGCCGCCTCGAAATCGGCACTGAAGCTTTCTTT | CASSRLEIGTEAFF
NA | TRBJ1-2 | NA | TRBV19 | TGTGCCAGTAGTCCATGGACAGAGAACCATGGCTATACCTTC | CASSPWTENHGYTF
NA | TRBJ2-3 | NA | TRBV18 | TGTGCCAGCTCACCATACGGGACTGCGATCACAGATACGCAGTATTTT | CASSPYGTAITDTQYF